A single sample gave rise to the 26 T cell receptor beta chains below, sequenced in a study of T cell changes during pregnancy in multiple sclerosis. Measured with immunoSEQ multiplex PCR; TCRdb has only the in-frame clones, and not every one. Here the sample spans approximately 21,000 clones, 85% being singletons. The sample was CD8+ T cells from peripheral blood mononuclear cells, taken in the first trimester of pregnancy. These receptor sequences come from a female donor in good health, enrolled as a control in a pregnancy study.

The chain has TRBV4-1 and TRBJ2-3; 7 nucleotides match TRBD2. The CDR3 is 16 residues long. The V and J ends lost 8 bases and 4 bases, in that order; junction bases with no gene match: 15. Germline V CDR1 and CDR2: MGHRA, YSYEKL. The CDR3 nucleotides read TGCGCCAGCGGGCGACCAGGGCGGGAGATGGCAGATACGCAGTATTTT. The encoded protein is CASGRPGREMADTQYF.

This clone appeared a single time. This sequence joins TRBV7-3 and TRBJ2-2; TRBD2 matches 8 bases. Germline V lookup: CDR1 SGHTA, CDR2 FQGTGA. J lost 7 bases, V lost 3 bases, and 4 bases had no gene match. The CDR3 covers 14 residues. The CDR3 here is CASSFLRGDGELFF. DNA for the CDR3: TGTGCCAGCAGCTTTTTGCGGGGGGACGGGGAGCTGTTTTTT. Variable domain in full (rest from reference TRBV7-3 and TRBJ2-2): GAGVSQTPSNKVTEKGKYVELRCDPISGHTALYWYRQSLGQGPEFLIYFQGTGAADDSGLPNDRFFAVRPEGSVSTLKIQRTERGDSAVYLCASSFLRGDGELFFGEGSRLTVL.

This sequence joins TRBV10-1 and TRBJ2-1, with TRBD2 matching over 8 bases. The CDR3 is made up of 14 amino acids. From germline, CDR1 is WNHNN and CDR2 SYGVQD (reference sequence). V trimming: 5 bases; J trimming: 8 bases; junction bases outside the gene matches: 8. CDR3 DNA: TGCGCCAGCAGTCCGGGAGGGCCTAGAGATGAGCAGTTCTTC. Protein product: CASSPGGPRDEQFF.

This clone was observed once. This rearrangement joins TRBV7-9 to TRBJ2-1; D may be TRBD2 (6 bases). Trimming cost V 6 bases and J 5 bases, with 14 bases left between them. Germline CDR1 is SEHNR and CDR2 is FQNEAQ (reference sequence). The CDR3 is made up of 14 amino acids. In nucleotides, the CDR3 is TGTGCCAGCAGGGCCGGGACTGGGAACAATGAGCAGTTCTTC. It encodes CASRAGTGNNEQFF.

Here the CDR3 DNA reads TGCAGCGTCCGGGACAGTGCTAACTATGGCTACACCTTC. It encodes CSVRDSANYGYTF. The chain combines TRBV29-1 with TRBJ1-2; 7 bases map to TRBD1. In germline, CDR1 is SQVTM, CDR2 ANQGSEA. This CDR3 spans 13 amino acids. V dropped 6 bases and J dropped 0; count of bases not matched to a gene: 4.

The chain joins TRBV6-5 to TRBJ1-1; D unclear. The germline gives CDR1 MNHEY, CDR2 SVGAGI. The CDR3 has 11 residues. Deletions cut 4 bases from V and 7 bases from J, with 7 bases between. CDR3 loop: CASSSGIEAFF. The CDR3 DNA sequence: TGTGCCAGCAGTTCAGGAATTGAAGCTTTCTTT.

The CDR3 DNA sequence: TGTGCCAGCAGCTTAGATGTGGGCTTCTCTGAAGCTTTCTTT. As protein: CASSLDVGFSEAFF. The chain couples TRBV11-2 to TRBJ1-1; D gene uncertain. CDR3 size: 14 residues. V lost 0 bases, J lost 6 bases, and 11 bases lay in between. Germline V gene sequence: CDR1 SGHAT, CDR2 FQNNGV.

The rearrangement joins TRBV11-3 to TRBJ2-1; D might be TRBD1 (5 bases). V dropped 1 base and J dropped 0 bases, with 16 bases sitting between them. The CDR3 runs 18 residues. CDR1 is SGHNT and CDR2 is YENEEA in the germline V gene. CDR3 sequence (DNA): TGTGCCAGCAGCTTAGTACCTCCCCACAGGAGCTCCTACAATGAGCAGTTCTTC. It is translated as CASSLVPPHRSSYNEQFF. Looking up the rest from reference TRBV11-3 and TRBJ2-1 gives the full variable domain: EAGVVQSPRYKIIEKKQPVAFWCNPISGHNTLYWYLQNLGQGPELLIRYENEEAVDDSQLPKDRFSAERLKGVDSTLKIQPAELGDSAVYLCASSLVPPHRSSYNEQFFGPGTRLTVL.

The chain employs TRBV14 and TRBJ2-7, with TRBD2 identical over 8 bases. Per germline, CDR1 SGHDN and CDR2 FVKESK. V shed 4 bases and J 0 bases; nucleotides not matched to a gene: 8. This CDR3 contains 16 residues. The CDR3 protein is CASSRNGGGSSYEQYF. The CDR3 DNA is TGTGCCAGCAGCCGAAACGGGGGGGGGAGCTCCTACGAGCAGTACTTC.

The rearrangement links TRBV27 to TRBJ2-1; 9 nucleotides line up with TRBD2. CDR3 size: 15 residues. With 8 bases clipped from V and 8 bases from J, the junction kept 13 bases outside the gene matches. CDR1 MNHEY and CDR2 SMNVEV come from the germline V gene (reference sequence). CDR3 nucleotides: TGTGCCAGCTGCAGGCGGCGGGAGGGCCTCCATGAGCAGTTCTTC. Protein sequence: CASCRRREGLHEQFF.

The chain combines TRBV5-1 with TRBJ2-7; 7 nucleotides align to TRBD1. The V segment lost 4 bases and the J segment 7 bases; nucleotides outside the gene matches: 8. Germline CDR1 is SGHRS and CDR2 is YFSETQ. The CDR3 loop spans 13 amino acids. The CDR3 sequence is CASSQTTGREQYF. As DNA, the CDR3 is TGCGCCAGCAGCCAAACGACAGGGCGGGAGCAGTACTTC.

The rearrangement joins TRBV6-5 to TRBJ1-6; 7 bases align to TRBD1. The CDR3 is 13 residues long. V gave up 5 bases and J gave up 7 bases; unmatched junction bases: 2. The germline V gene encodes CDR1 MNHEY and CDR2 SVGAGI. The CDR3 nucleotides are TGTGCCAGCAGTCTACAGGGGAATTCACCCCTCCACTTT. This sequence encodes CASSLQGNSPLHF.

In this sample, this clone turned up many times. Written as DNA, the CDR3 is TGTGCCAGCAGCGTAGCTTACAGCGGTAGCACAGATACGCAGTATTTT. It specifies CASSVAYSGSTDTQYF. The rearrangement links TRBV9 to TRBJ2-3; possibly TRBD2 for D (5 bases). The CDR3 sequence is 16 residues long. The ends were cut back, 0 bases at V and 0 bases at J, with 11 bases in the middle. The germline V gene encodes CDR1 SGDLS and CDR2 YYNGEE.

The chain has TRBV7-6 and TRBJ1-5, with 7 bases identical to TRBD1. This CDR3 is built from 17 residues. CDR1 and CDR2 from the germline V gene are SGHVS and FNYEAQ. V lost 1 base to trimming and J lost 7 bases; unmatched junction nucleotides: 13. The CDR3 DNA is TGTGCCAGCAGCTTAGGAAGACAGGGCTTAGACGGACAGCCCCAGCATTTT. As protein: CASSLGRQGLDGQPQHF.

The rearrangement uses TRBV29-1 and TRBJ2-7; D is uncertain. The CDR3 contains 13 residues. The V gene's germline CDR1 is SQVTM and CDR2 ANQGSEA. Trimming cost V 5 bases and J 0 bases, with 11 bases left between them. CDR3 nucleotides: TGCAGCGTTCGGTTTCTGAGCTCCTACGAGCAGTACTTC. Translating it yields CSVRFLSSYEQYF.

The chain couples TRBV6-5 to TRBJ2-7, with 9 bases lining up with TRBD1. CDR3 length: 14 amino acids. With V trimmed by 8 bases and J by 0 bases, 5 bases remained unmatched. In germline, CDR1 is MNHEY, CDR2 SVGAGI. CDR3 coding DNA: TGTGCCAGCCTCGGACAGGGGAGCTCCTACGAGCAGTACTTC. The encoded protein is CASLGQGSSYEQYF.

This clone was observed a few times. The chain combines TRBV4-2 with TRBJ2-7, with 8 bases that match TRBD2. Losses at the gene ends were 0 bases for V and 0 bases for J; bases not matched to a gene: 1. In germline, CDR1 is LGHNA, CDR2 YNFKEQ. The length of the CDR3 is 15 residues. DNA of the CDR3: TGTGCCAGCAGCCAAGAAAGCGGGAGCTCCTACGAGCAGTACTTC. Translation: CASSQESGSSYEQYF.

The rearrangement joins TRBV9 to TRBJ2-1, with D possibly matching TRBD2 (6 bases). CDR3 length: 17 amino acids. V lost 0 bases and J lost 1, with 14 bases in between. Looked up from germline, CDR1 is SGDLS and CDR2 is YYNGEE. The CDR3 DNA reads TGTGCCAGCAGCGTAGCAAGACGGGAGACTTCCTACAATGAGCAGTTCTTC. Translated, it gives CASSVARRETSYNEQFF.

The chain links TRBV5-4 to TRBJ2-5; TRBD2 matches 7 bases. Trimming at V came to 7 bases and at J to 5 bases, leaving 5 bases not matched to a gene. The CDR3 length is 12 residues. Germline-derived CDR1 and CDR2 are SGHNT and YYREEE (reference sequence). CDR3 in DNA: TGTGCCAGCGGCCTCGGGAGGGAGACCCAGTACTTC. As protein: CASGLGRETQYF.

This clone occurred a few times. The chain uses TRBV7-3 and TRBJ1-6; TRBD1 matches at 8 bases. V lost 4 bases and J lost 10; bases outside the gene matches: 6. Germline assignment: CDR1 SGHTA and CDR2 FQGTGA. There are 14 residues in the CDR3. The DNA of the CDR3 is TGTGCCAGCAGCTCGACAGGGGTAGCATCACCCCTCCACTTT. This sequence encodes CASSSTGVASPLHF.

The CDR3 loop is CASSLIYQETQYF. DNA for the CDR3: TGTGCCAGCAGCTTGATATATCAAGAGACCCAGTACTTC. V is TRBV5-6 and J is TRBJ2-5; no clear D gene. Trimming left V 1 base short and J 2 bases short, with 6 bases between. The length of the CDR3 is 13 residues. The germline V gene has CDR1 SGHDT and CDR2 YYEEEE.

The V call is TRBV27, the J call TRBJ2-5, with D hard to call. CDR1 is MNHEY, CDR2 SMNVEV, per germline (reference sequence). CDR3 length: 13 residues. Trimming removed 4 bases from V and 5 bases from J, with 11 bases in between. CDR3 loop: CASSSDPRETQYF. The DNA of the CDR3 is TGTGCCAGCAGTTCCGACCCGCGGGAGACCCAGTACTTC.

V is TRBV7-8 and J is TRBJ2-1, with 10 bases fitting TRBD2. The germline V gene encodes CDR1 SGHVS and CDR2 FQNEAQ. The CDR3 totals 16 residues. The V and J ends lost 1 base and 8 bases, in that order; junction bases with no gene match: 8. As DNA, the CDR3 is TGTGCCAGCAGCTTAGTTAGACTAGCGGGTACCGATGAGCAGTTCTTC. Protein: CASSLVRLAGTDEQFF.

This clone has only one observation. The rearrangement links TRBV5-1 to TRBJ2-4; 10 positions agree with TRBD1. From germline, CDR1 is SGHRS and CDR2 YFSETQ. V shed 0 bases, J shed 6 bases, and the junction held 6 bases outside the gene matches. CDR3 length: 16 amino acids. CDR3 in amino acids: CASSLGDRGEGNIQYF. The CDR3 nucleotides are TGCGCCAGCAGCTTGGGGGACAGGGGAGAGGGAAACATTCAGTACTTC.

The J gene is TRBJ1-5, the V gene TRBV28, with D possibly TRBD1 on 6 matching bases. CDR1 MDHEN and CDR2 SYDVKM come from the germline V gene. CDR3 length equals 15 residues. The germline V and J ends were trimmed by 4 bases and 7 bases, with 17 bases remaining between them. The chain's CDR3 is CASSSPPGQLQPQHF. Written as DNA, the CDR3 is TGTGCCAGCAGTTCCCCGCCCGGACAGCTCCAGCCCCAGCATTTT. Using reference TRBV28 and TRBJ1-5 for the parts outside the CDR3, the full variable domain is DVKVTQSSRYLVKRTGEKVFLECVQDMDHENMFWYRQDPGLGLRLIYFSYDVKMKEKGDIPEGYSVSREKKERFSLILESASTNQTSMYLCASSSPPGQLQPQHFGDGTRLSIL.

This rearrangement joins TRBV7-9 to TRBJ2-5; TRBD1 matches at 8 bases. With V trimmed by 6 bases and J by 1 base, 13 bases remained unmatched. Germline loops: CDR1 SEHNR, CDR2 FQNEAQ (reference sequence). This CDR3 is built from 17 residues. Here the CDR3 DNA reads TGTGCCAGCAGTGAGCTTACGGCCCAGGGGGCCCAAGAGACCCAGTACTTC. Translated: CASSELTAQGAQETQYF. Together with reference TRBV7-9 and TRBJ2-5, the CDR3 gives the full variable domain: DTGVSQNPRHKITKRGQNVTFRCDPISEHNRLYWYRQTLGQGPEFLTYFQNEAQLEKSRLLSDRFSAERPKGSFSTLEIQRTEQGDSAMYLCASSELTAQGAQETQYFGPGTRLLVL.